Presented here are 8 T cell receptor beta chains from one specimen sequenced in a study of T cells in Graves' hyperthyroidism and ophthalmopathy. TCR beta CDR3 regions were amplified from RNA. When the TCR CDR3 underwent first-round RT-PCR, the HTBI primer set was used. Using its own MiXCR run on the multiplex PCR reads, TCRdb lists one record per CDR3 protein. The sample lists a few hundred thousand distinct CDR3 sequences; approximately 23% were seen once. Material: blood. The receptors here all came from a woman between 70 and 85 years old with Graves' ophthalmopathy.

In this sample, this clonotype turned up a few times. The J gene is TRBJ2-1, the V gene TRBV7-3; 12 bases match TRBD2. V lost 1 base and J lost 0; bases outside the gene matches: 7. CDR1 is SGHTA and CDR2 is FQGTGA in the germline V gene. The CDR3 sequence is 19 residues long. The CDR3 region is CASSLKALAGGSSYNEQFF. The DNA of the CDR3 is TGTGCCAGCAGCTTAAAAGCTCTAGCGGGAGGGAGCTCCTACAATGAGCAGTTCTTC. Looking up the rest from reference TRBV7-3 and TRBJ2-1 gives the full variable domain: GAGVSQTPSNKVTEKGKYVELRCDPISGHTALYWYRQSLGQGPEFLIYFQGTGAADDSGLPNDRFFAVRPEGSVSTLKIQRTERGDSAVYLCASSLKALAGGSSYNEQFFGPGTRLTVL.

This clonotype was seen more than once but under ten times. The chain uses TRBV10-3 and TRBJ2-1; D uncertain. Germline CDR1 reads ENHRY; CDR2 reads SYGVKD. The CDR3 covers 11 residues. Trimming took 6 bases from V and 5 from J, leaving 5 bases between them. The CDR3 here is CAIRQDNEQFF. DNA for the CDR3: TGTGCCATCAGGCAGGACAATGAGCAGTTCTTC.

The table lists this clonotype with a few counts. The DNA of the CDR3 is TGTGCCAGCAGCAGAGGGGCCGACAGGGGCCCTCAAGGCTCCTATAATTCACCCCTCCACTTT. The encoded protein is CASSRGADRGPQGSYNSPLHF. The chain combines TRBV7-9 with TRBJ1-6, with 8 bases that match TRBD1. The length of the CDR3 is 21 residues. Germline V gene sequence: CDR1 SEHNR, CDR2 FQNEAQ (reference sequence). V dropped 5 bases and J dropped 0; count of bases not matched to a gene: 18.

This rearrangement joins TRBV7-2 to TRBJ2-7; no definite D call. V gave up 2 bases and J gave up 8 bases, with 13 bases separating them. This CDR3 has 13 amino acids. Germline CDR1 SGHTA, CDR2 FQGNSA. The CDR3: CASSLTPMGQQYF. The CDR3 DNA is TGTGCCAGCAGCTTAACGCCGATGGGTCAGCAGTACTTC.

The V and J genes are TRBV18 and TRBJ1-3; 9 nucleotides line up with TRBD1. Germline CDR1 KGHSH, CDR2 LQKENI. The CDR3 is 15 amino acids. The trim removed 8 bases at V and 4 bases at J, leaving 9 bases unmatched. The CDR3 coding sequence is TGTGCCAGCGGACCCGGGACAGGGAACGGAAACACCATATATTTT. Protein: CASGPGTGNGNTIYF.

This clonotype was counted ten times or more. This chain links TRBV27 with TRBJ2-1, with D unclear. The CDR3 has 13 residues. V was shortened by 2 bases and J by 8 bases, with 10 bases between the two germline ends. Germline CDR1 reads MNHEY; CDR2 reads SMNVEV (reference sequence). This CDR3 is CASSLMLGDEQFF. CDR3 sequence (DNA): TGTGCCAGCAGTTTAATGTTGGGCGATGAGCAGTTCTTC.

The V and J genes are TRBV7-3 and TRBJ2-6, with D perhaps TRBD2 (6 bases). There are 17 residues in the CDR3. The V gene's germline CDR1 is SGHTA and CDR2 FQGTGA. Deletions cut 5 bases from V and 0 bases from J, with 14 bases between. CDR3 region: CASSQTRFGSGANVLTF. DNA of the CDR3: TGTGCCAGCAGCCAGACTAGGTTCGGCTCTGGGGCCAACGTCCTGACTTTC. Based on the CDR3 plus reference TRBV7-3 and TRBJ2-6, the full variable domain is GAGVSQTPSNKVTEKGKYVELRCDPISGHTALYWYRQSLGQGPEFLIYFQGTGAADDSGLPNDRFFAVRPEGSVSTLKIQRTERGDSAVYLCASSQTRFGSGANVLTFGAGSRLTVL.

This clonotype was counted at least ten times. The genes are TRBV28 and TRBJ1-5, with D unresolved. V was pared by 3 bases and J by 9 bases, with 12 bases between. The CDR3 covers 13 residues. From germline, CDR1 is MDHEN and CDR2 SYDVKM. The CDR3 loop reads CASSLLTASPQHF. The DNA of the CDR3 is TGTGCCAGCAGTTTGCTTACTGCGTCGCCCCAGCATTTT.